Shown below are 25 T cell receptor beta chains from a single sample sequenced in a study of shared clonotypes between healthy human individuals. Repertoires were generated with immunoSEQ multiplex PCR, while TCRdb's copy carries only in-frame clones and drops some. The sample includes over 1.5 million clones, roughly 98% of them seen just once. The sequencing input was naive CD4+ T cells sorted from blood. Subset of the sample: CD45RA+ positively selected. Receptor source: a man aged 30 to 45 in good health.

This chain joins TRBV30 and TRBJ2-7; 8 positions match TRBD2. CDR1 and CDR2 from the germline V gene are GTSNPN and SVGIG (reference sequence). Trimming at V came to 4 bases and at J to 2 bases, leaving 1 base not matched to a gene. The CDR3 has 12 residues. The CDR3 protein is CAWMGLAYEQYF. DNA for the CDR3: TGTGCCTGGATGGGACTAGCCTACGAGCAGTACTTC.

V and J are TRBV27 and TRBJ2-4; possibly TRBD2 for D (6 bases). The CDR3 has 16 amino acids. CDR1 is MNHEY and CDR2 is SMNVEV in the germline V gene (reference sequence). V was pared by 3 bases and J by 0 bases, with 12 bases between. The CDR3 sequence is CASSFAAGRAKNIQYF. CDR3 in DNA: TGTGCCAGCAGTTTCGCAGCGGGCCGAGCCAAAAACATTCAGTACTTC.

The CDR3, as DNA: TGTGCCAGCAGCTTCCCAGGGGCGAATGAAAAACTGTTTTTT. Its protein is CASSFPGANEKLFF. The J gene is TRBJ1-4, the V gene TRBV5-5; D may be TRBD1 (6 bases). CDR1 SGHKS and CDR2 YYEKEE come from the germline V gene (reference sequence). The V gene lost 2 bases and the J gene lost 5 bases, with 10 bases spanning the gap. This CDR3 contains 14 residues.

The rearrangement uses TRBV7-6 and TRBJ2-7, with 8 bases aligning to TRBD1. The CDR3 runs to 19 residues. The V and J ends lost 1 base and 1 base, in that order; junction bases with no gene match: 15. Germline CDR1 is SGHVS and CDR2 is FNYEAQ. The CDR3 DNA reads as TGTGCCAGCAGCTTAGTATATGCGACAGGGGAATTTTTGTCCTACGAGCAGTACTTC. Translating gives CASSLVYATGEFLSYEQYF.

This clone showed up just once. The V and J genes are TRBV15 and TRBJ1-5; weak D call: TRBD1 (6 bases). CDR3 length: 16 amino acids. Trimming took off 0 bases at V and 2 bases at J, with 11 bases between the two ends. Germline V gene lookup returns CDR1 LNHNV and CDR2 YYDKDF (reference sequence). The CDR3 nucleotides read TGTGCCACCAGCAGAGAGGGGGGCAGGGGCAATCAGCCCCAGCATTTT. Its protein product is CATSREGGRGNQPQHF.

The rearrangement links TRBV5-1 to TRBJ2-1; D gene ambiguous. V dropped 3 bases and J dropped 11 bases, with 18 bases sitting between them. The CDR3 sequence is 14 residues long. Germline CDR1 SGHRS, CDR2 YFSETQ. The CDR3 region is CASSWFPLSNKQFF. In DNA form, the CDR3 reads TGCGCCAGCAGCTGGTTTCCCCTTAGTAATAAGCAGTTCTTC.

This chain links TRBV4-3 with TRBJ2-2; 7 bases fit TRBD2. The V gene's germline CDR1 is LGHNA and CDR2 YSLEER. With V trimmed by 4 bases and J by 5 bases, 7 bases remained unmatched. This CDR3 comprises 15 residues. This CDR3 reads CASSPEGTITGELFF. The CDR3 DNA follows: TGCGCCAGCAGCCCGGAGGGGACTATTACCGGGGAGCTGTTTTTT.

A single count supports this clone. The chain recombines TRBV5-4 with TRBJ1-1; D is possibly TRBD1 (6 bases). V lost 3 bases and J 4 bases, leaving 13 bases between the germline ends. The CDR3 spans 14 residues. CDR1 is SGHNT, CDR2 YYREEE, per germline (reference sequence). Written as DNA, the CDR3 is TGTGCCAGCAGCTCAGATATCAGGGGCACTGAAGCTTTCTTT. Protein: CASSSDIRGTEAFF.

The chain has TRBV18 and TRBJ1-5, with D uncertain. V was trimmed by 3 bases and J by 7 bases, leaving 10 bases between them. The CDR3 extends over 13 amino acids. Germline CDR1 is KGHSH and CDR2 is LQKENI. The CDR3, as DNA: TGTGCCAGCTCACCGACCGACCAGCAGCCCCAGCATTTT. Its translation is CASSPTDQQPQHF.

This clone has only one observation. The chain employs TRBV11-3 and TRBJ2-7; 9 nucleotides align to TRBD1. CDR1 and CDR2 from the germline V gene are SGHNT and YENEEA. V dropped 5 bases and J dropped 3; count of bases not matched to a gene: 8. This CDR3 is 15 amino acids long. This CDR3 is CASSPRGDRDYEQYF. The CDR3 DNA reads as TGTGCCAGCAGCCCGAGGGGGGACAGGGACTACGAGCAGTACTTC.

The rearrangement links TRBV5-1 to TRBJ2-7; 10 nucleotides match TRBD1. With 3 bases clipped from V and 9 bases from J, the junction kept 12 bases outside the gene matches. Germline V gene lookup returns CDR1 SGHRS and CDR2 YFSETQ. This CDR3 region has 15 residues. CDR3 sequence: CASSSRQGAPLVQYF. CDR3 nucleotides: TGCGCCAGCAGCTCAAGACAGGGGGCCCCTTTGGTGCAGTACTTC.

CDR3 region: CASHGTGVRLEQFF. The CDR3 DNA sequence: TGTGCCAGCCACGGAACAGGGGTTAGACTTGAGCAGTTCTTC. This chain links TRBV28 with TRBJ2-1; the match to TRBD1 covers 7 bases. The CDR3 length is 14 residues. The germline V gene encodes CDR1 MDHEN and CDR2 SYDVKM. V lost 8 bases to trimming and J lost 9 bases; unmatched junction nucleotides: 13.

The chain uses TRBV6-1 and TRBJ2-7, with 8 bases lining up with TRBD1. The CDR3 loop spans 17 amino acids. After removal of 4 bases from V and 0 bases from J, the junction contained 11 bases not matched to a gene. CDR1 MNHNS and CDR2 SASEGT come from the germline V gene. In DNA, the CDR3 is TGTGCCAGCAGTGCCGGGACAGGACCCCTAAACTCCTACGAGCAGTACTTC. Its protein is CASSAGTGPLNSYEQYF.

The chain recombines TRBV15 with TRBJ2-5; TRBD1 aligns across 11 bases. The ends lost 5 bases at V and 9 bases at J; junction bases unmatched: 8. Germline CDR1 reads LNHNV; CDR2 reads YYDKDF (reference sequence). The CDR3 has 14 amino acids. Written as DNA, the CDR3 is TGTGCCACCAGCGGGCACGGGACAGGGGGTTCCCAGTACTTC. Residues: CATSGHGTGGSQYF.

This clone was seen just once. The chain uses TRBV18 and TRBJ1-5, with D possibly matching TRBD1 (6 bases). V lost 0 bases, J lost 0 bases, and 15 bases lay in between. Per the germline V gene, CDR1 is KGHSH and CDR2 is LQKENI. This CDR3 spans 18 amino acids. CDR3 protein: CASSPPGHSFRSNQPQHF. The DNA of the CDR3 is TGTGCCAGCTCACCACCGGGACACAGTTTCCGTAGCAATCAGCCCCAGCATTTT.

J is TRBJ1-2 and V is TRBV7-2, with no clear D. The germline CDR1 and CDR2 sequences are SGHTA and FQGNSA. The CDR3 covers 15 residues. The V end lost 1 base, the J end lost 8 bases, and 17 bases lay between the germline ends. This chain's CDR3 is CASSLVPDTWNGYTF. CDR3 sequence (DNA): TGTGCCAGCAGCTTAGTACCAGATACGTGGAACGGCTACACCTTC.

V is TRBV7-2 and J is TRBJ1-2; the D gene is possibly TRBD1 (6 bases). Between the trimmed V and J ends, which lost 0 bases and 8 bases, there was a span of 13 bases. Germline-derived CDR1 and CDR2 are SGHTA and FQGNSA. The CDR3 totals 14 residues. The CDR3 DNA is TGTGCCAGCAGCTTAGCCAAGGGGGTCGAGGGCTACACCTTC. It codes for CASSLAKGVEGYTF. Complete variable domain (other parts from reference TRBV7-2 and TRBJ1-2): GAGVSQSPSNKVTEKGKDVELRCDPISGHTALYWYRQSLGQGLEFLIYFQGNSAPDKSGLPSDRFSAERTGGSVSTLTIQRTQQEDSAVYLCASSLAKGVEGYTFGSGTRLTVV.

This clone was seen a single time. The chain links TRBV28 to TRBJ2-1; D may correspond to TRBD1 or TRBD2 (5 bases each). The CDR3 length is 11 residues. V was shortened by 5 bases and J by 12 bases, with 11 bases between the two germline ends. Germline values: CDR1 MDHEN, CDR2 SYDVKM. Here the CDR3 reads CASSNIGTQFF. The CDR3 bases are TGTGCCAGCAGTAACATTGGGACGCAGTTCTTC.

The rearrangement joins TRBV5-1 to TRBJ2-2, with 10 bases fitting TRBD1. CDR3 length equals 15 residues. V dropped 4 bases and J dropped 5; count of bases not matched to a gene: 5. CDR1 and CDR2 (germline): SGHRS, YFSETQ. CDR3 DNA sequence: TGCGCCAGCAGCATTCCGGGACAGGGGACCGGGGAGCTGTTTTTT. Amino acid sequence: CASSIPGQGTGELFF.

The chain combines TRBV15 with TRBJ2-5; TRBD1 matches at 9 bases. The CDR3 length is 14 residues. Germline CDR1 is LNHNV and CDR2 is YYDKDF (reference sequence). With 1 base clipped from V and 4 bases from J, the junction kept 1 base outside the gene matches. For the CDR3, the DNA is TGTGCCACCAGCAGAGCGACAGGGGGAGAGACCCAGTACTTC. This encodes CATSRATGGETQYF.

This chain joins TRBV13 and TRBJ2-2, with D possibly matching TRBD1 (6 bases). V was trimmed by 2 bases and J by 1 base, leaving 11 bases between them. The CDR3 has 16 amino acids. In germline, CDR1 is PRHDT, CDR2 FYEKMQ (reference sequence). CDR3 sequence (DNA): TGTGCCAGCAGCTTACTCCAGGGGCGGAACACCGGGGAGCTGTTTTTT. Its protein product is CASSLLQGRNTGELFF. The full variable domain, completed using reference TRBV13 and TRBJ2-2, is AAGVIQSPRHLIKEKRETATLKCYPIPRHDTVYWYQQGPGQDPQFLISFYEKMQSDKGSIPDRFSAQQFSDYHSELNMSSLELGDSALYFCASSLLQGRNTGELFFGEGSRLTVL.

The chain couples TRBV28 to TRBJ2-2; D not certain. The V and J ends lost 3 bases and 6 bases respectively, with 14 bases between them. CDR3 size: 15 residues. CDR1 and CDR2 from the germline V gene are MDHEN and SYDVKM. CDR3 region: CASSFPGVRAGELFF. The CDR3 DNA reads TGTGCCAGCAGTTTTCCAGGTGTTAGGGCCGGGGAGCTGTTTTTT. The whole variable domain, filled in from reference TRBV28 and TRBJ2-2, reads DVKVTQSSRYLVKRTGEKVFLECVQDMDHENMFWYRQDPGLGLRLIYFSYDVKMKEKGDIPEGYSVSREKKERFSLILESASTNQTSMYLCASSFPGVRAGELFFGEGSRLTVL.

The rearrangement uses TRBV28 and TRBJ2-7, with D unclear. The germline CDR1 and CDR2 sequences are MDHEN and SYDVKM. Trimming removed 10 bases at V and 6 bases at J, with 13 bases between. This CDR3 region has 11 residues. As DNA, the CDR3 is TGTGCCACCAGCCTTGATGGCGAGCAGTACTTC. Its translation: CATSLDGEQYF.

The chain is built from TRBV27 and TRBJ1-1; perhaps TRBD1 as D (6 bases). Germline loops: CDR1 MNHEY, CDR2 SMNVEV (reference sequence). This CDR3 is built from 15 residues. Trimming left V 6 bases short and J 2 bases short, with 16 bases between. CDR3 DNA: TGTGCCAGCAGACAGGGTTCAGGGGTAAACACTGAAGCTTTCTTT. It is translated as CASRQGSGVNTEAFF.

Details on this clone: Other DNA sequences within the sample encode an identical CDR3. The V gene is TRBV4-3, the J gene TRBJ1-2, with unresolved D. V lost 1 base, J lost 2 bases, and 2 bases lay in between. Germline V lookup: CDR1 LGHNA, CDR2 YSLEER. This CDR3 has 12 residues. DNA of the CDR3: TGCGCCAGCAGCCAAGGAAACTATGGCTACACCTTC. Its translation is CASSQGNYGYTF.